The following is a T cell receptor beta chain sequence with its context. No antigen is known for it. There are no base qualities to consult, and no much larger clone falls within one base. The data stem from a study of response to subunit inactivated influenza vaccine (dated by TCRdb to 2016 to 2018). Notes on the research overall: Deep quantitative profiling of the T cell receptor repertoire was used in the study to follow responses to a trivalent subunit inactivated influenza vaccine. The research as a whole found: According to the authors, only a limited number of new T cells may be recruited by each seasonal influenza vaccination.

The library was made by RT-PCR. Sequencing took place on an Illumina HiSeq 2500. Using fastp trimming at Q25 and MiXCR clonotype assembly, TCRdb reanalyzed the public sequencing data and kept in-frame beta chains. Entries that share a CDR3 protein sequence are merged under the most common genes and DNA. This sample gives a few hundred thousand distinct CDR3 sequences in total; roughly 12% of them show up just once. Approximately 11% of the sample rests with the top ten. This same sample was also part of a study on T cells expressing NK-cell markers. In that second paper, the authors write: TCR beta cDNA libraries were made by 5'RACE template switching that added a universal primer site and unique molecular identifiers. Three sorted T-cell subsets (CD3+CD56+NKG2C+, CD3+CD56+NKG2C- and CD3+CD56-NKG2C+) from 8 or 9 donors had their TCR beta-chain repertoires profiled. Seven of the eight sequenced donors were HCMV-seropositive and one was HCMV-seronegative. In several experiments an anti-gammadeltaTCR antibody was added to restrict sorting to alphabetaTCR-expressing T cells. In six donors, the dominant CD3+CD56+NKG2C+ clonotypes were among the top 10 CD8+ clonotypes and accounted for roughly 1.0-8% of CD8+ T cells. Those dominant clonotypes were again the most abundant among CD3+CD56-NKG2C+ cells in a few donors, at roughly 25-60.1%. Whether the expanded NKG2C-expressing T cell clones were specific for HCMV antigens remained unclear. The eight sequenced donors were randomly selected healthy volunteers, three men and five women. A commercial ELISA kit detecting HCMV-specific IgG in serum was used to determine HCMV serostatus. Peripheral blood mononuclear cells were isolated from blood by Ficoll density gradient centrifugation. For several donors, unsorted PBMC were also used to sequence bulk peripheral blood T-cell repertoires. cDNA synthesis was primed from the TCR beta constant segment and was followed by two successive PCR amplification steps. The libraries were sequenced on Illumina HiSeq 2000/2500, MiSeq or NextSeq, producing 2 x 150 bp reads. MIGEC was used to demultiplex reads and group reads by UMI, and MiTCR was used to assemble and quantify clonotypes. To exclude erroneous sequences, only TCR cDNA sequences supported by at least two reads were retained. The tcR package was used for downstream repertoire analysis, and clonotypes were matched between fractions using CDR3 nucleotide sequence together with V segment. VDJmatch was used to annotate antigen specificity against VDJdb, with one amino acid substitution allowed in CDR3.

The starting material was PBMCs from blood, obtained on the day of vaccination. The TCR originated in a man in his fifties or sixties who received an inactivated influenza vaccine. Donor details come from another sample of the same person, matched by shared clones.

The CDR3 here reads CASRRTGDSYNEQFF. The nucleotides are TGTGCCAGTAGACGGACAGGGGACTCCTACAATGAGCAGTTCTTC. The rearrangement joined TRBV19 to TRBJ2-1; 9 of the junction bases match TRBD1. Per the germline V gene (reference sequence), LNHDA is the CDR1 and SQIVND is the CDR2. V trim: 6 bases; J trim: 0 bases; unmatched bases: 3. Spanning cysteine to phenylalanine, the CDR3 consists of 15 amino acids. Only the CDR3 DNA is retained, 45 bases long and in frame from the first base.